The entry that follows covers one T cell receptor (beta chain) sequence. Its recognized antigen is unknown. No base-level quality is on record; no much larger clone is a single base apart. The germline V gene yields SQVTM for CDR1 and ANQGSEA for CDR2. V is reduced by 8 bases and J by 2 bases, leaving a spacing of 18 bases between them. Taken from cysteine to phenylalanine, the CDR3 has 14 residues. Left in the record is the CDR3 DNA by itself, 42 bases read in frame from the first base. This sample is drawn from a study of a mutant IDH1 vaccine in newly diagnosed glioma (dated by TCRdb to the early 2020s). Study-wide context: Vaccination started 4-6 weeks after radiotherapy alone, or was given together with temozolomide cycles in the groups whose treatment included chemotherapy. Of the 25 to 35 treated patients, approximately 62% were male and approximately 38% were female, and a mean age of approximately 40 years was recorded. Prior to enrollment, patients had been given standard therapy consisting of radiotherapy alone, temozolomide alone, or radiochemotherapy with temozolomide, with the combination given to most patients. The week-35 safety follow-up was designated visit V12, and the week-47 end of study was designated visit V13. Peripheral blood samples were drawn at six visits, namely V03 (baseline), V05, V07, V10, V12 and V13. For exploratory analyses, 25 to 30 treated patients had longitudinal TCRB deep sequencing done wherever samples were available.

General study outcomes and caveats: Availability determined which PBMC samples were chosen for TCRB deep sequencing. No apparent relationship was observed between pseudoprogression and alterations in the top peripheral T cell clonotypes detected by TCRB sequencing. Across multiple MHC alleles, vaccine-induced immune responses were seen in 90% to 95% of patients. According to the authors, sample limitations meant that analyses of patient blood samples could not be reproduced.

The protocol used for the library was the immunoSEQ multiplex PCR assay. Rearranged TCR beta chain sequences were amplified using the hsTCRB Kit according to the manufacturer's protocol. TCRB libraries were sequenced on an Illumina MiSeq. Per the source publication's procedure: Demultiplexing, trimming and gene mapping were performed with the kit vendor's proprietary platform. Entries here come from immuneACCESS through TCRdb and include only in-frame sequences with V and J called. Some clones fail to appear in such tables; in the studies checked, an unresolved V gene covers under half of the shortfall, and the cause of the remainder is unknown. The DNA was the basis for D and trimming; V, J and clone size are from that table. The sample yields some 50,000 clones; approximately 92% were counted once. Of the sample, approximately 2.5% falls within the top ten clones. The time point label, as the study defines it: week 35, safety follow-up. Every vaccine dose consisted of 300 ug of a 20-mer mutant IDH1 peptide in Montanide, administered subcutaneously together with topical imiquimod. Eight vaccinations were administered to patients in weeks 1, 3, 5, 7, 11, 15, 19 and 23, corresponding to visits V03 through V10. Donors had newly diagnosed WHO grade 3 or 4 IDH1-mutant astrocytomas with loss of nuclear ATRX. The samples were drawn from NOA16, a multicentre, single-arm, open-label phase I trial in Germany that tested a mutant IDH1 peptide vaccine in humans for the first time. Genomic DNA for TCRB sequencing was extracted from EDTA blood using the DNeasy Blood and Tissue Kit.

The rearrangement combines TRBV29-1 with TRBJ1-2; D gene: possibly TRBD1, on 5 matching bases. The material was PBMCs, obtained from a glioma patient whose treatment included an IDH1 peptide vaccine. This TCR was recovered from a middle-aged man with glioma. The DNA is as follows: TGCAGCATAAAAGGGCCACAGGTCAACTATGGCTACACCTTC. Its coded protein is CSIKGPQVNYGYTF.